The rows below give T cell receptor beta chains drawn from one sample of a study of blood T cells in healthy people across ages. In TCRdb, the 5' RACE reads were re-called with MiXCR into one record per CDR3 protein. The sample has about 290,000 distinct CDR3 sequences, around 30% seen once. The specimen sequenced was blood. These receptor sequences come from a woman in her 70s in good health. The CDR3 runs from the conserved cysteine through the conserved F or W. D genes are given only for firm matches. Rows give clone size only sometimes, using once, few, many, or a class for an expanded clone.

>TRBV3-1|TRBJ1-1|-|-
TGTGCCAGCAGCCAAGGAGGAACGAACACTGAAGCTTTCTTT
CASSQGGTNTEAFF
>TRBV6-1|TRBJ1-5|-|-
TGTGCCAGCAGGGGGCCGGGCAGGGATCAGCCCCAGCATTTT
CASRGPGRDQPQHF
>TRBV20-1|TRBJ2-1|-|-
TGCAGTGCTAGTTTTTTGGATGAGCAGTTCTTC
CSASFLDEQFF
>TRBV29-1|TRBJ1-2|many|TRBD1
TGCAGCGCCGCAGGGGGCTGGGGCTACACCTTC
CSAAGGWGYTF
>TRBV3-1|TRBJ2-1|few|TRBD2
TGTGCCAGCAGCCTCGGGGTAGCGGGATCTTCGAACTACAATGAGCAGTTCTTC
CASSLGVAGSSNYNEQFF
>TRBV7-2|TRBJ1-1|few|-
TGTGCCAGCAGCTTAGAGGGGAGCACTGAAGCTTTCTTT
CASSLEGSTEAFF
>TRBV27|TRBJ2-7|-|-
TGTGCCAGCAGCCGAAGACCACTGCCGACCGACGAGCAGTACTTC
CASSRRPLPTDEQYF
>TRBV12-3/TRBV12-4|TRBJ2-1|-|-
TGTGCCAGCGGATTTATAGCGGCTGAGCAGTTCTTC
CASGFIAAEQFF
>TRBV13|TRBJ1-4|few|TRBD1
TGTGCCAGCAGCTTTCAGGACAGGGACCTAAAACTGTTTTTT
CASSFQDRDLKLFF
>TRBV29-1|TRBJ2-1|many|-
TGCAGCGTTGAGGATGACTCCGTAGCGTTCTTC
CSVEDDSVAFF
>TRBV5-1|TRBJ2-7|few|-
TGCGCCAGCAGCCTGCAGGGTCCTCGTTACGAGCAGTACTTC
CASSLQGPRYEQYF
>TRBV5-5|TRBJ1-1|-|-
TGTGCCAGCAGCTTTACAGACAGGACCACTGAAGCTTTCTTT
CASSFTDRTTEAFF
>TRBV5-4|TRBJ2-3|few|TRBD2
TGTGCCATTCGGGGGGGTCCCCACCCGGATACGCAGTATTTT
CAIRGGPHPDTQYF
>TRBV29-1|TRBJ1-5|many|-
TGCAGCGTTGTTCTTGCGGGGGGACGCAATCAGCCCCAGCATTTT
CSVVLAGGRNQPQHF
>TRBV7-2|TRBJ2-7|-|-
TGTGCCAGCAGTACCGGGGAGGTTCCCTACGAGCAGTACTTC
CASSTGEVPYEQYF
>TRBV6-1|TRBJ2-1|-|-
TGTGCCAGCAGTACCCTGGGACCGATCTCCTACAATGAGCAGTTCTTC
CASSTLGPISYNEQFF
>TRBV7-3|TRBJ2-1|-|-
TGTGCCAGCAGCGTTTCTAGGACGCGGAATGAGCAGTTCTTC
CASSVSRTRNEQFF
>TRBV29-1|TRBJ1-1|-|TRBD1
TGCAGCGCTGAGACAGGGTCGAGGGCTGAAGCTTTCTTT
CSAETGSRAEAFF
>TRBV6-2/TRBV6-3|TRBJ2-5|many|-
TGTGCCAGCTCGCCGTCTGGGGAGACCCAGTACTTC
CASSPSGETQYF
>TRBV12-3/TRBV12-4|TRBJ2-2|few|-
TGTGCCAGCGGCAGTCTTAATCGTGACACCGGGGAGCTGTTTTTT
CASGSLNRDTGELFF
>TRBV28|TRBJ1-2|-|TRBD1
TGTGCCAGCAGTCCCCAGGGGGCGTACCATGGCTACACCTTC
CASSPQGAYHGYTF
>TRBV25-1|TRBJ2-3|-|-
TGTGCCAGCAGTGAGCCCGAAATGACAGATACGCAGTATTTT
CASSEPEMTDTQYF
>TRBV20-1|TRBJ2-7|-|TRBD2
TGCAGTGCCACGCCCCGACTAGCGGGGGTCACCTACGAGCAGTACTTC
CSATPRLAGVTYEQYF
>TRBV20-1|TRBJ2-7|many|-
TGCAGTGCCCCCGGGACGGACTACGAGCAGTACTTC
CSAPGTDYEQYF
>TRBV7-8|TRBJ2-5|-|-
TGTGCCAGCAGCTTAGTGGCCAACGAAGAGACCCAGTACTTC
CASSLVANEETQYF
>TRBV5-5|TRBJ2-6|-|-
TGTGCCAGCAGCTTGGATTGGAGCTCTGGGGCCAACGTCCTGACTTTC
CASSLDWSSGANVLTF
>TRBV29-1|TRBJ2-5|-|-
TGCAGCGTTGAGCGGGCACAGGGAGAGACCCAGTACTTC
CSVERAQGETQYF
>TRBV10-3|TRBJ1-4|-|TRBD1
TGTGCCATCAGTGTCTCGCGGGACAGGAATGAAAAACTGTTTTTT
CAISVSRDRNEKLFF
>TRBV6-5|TRBJ2-3|few|TRBD2
TGTGCCAGCAGTTCGCCGGGACTAGCGAGAACAGATACGCAGTATTTT
CASSSPGLARTDTQYF
>TRBV4-2|TRBJ2-1|-|-
TGTGCCAGCAGCCAAGTGGGATCGTCCGGACCTCACAATGAGCAGTTCTTC
CASSQVGSSGPHNEQFF
>TRBV5-1|TRBJ1-2|-|-
TGCGCCAGCAGCCCTCAGGGAAATCGCGGCTACACCTTC
CASSPQGNRGYTF
>TRBV2|TRBJ2-7|few|-
TGTGCCAGCAAAGGGGTGGACATTGCCTACGAGCAGTACTTC
CASKGVDIAYEQYF
>TRBV10-3|TRBJ2-7|-|TRBD2
TGTGCCATCAGAGGGACTAGCGGGAACCCCTACGAGCAGTACTTC
CAIRGTSGNPYEQYF
>TRBV28|TRBJ2-7|-|-
TGTGCCAGCAGTTCCGGGACCTCCGGGGAGCAGTACTTC
CASSSGTSGEQYF
>TRBV5-1|TRBJ1-1|few|TRBD1
TGCGCCAGCAGCACCTCCGGACAGGGGAACACTGAAGCTTTCTTT
CASSTSGQGNTEAFF
>TRBV6-2/TRBV6-3|TRBJ2-1|-|TRBD2
TGTGCCAGCAGGGGACTAGCGGGAGTGAGGTCCTACAATGAGCAGTTCTTC
CASRGLAGVRSYNEQFF
>TRBV18|TRBJ2-6|-|-
TGTGCCAGCTCACCTGCTGGGGCCAACGTCCTGACTTTC
CASSPAGANVLTF
>TRBV10-3|TRBJ2-6|few|-
TGTGCCATCACGGAGATCTCTGGGGCCAACGTCCTGACTTTC
CAITEISGANVLTF
>TRBV4-3|TRBJ1-3|-|-
TGCGCCAGCAGCCAAGAGGCTGGGGATGGAGGAAACACCATATATTTT
CASSQEAGDGGNTIYF
>TRBV4-1|TRBJ2-4|-|-
TGCGCCAGCAGCCAAGTGGGTCCCTCGGGGGACATGAGATACTTC
CASSQVGPSGDMRYF
>TRBV29-1|TRBJ2-1|many|TRBD2
TGCAGCGCCCAACTGGGACTAGCGGGTCATTACAATGAGCAGTTCTTC
CSAQLGLAGHYNEQFF
>TRBV6-6|TRBJ1-1|-|-
TGTGCCAGCGTCCAAGGGAACACTGAAGCTTTCTTT
CASVQGNTEAFF
>TRBV20-1|TRBJ2-1|-|-
TGCAGTGCCAGGAAGCCCCAGCGAGATGAGCAGTTCTTC
CSARKPQRDEQFF
>TRBV6-4|TRBJ1-4|few|-
TGTGCCAGCCCAGATGCAACTAATGAAAAACTGTTTTTT
CASPDATNEKLFF
>TRBV21-1|TRBJ2-5|-|-
-
CASGKALWGTGTPDEKETQYF
>TRBV6-1|TRBJ1-1|-|-
TGTGCCAGCAGTCTGTACAGCCAGATGAACACTGAAGCTTTCTTT
CASSLYSQMNTEAFF